These 5 T cell receptor beta chains came from one sample sequenced in a study of beta chain features in type 1 diabetes. What was sequenced were expressed TCRB transcripts, since all of the isolated RNA had been reverse transcribed. The assay was immunoSEQ multiplex PCR, and TCRdb's table has in-frame clones only and misses some. Here the sample spans under 950,000 clones, about a sixth being singletons. The sequenced material came from naive CD4+ T cells from blood. Receptor source: a woman under 30 in good health.

Worth noting for this clone: Distinct nucleotide sequences in the sample also encode this CDR3. The V call is TRBV15, the J call TRBJ2-5; D gene uncertain. The CDR3 contains 12 residues. Trimming removed 3 bases from V and 2 bases from J, with 4 bases in between. The germline V gene encodes CDR1 LNHNV and CDR2 YYDKDF (reference sequence). The DNA of the CDR3 is TGTGCCACCAGCAGGGTACAAGAGACCCAGTACTTC. Translated: CATSRVQETQYF.

The J gene is TRBJ2-1, the V gene TRBV12-5; TRBD2 matches at 7 bases. CDR1 and CDR2 (germline): LGHNT, FRNRAP. The CDR3 runs to 15 residues. V dropped 3 bases and J dropped 1; count of bases not matched to a gene: 3. The CDR3 here is CASGFGGSSYNEQFF. For the CDR3, the DNA is TGTGCTAGTGGTTTTGGCGGGAGTTCCTACAATGAGCAGTTCTTC.

CDR3: CASRGGGVQYF. In nucleotides, the CDR3 is TGTGCCAGCCGGGGAGGGGGCGTGCAGTACTTC. The chain has TRBV27 and TRBJ2-7; D is tentatively TRBD1 or TRBD2 (7 bases each). V was pared by 8 bases and J by 9 bases, with 14 bases between. This CDR3 is built from 11 residues. CDR1 is MNHEY and CDR2 is SMNVEV in the germline V gene (reference sequence).

The J gene is TRBJ2-7, the V gene TRBV4-2, with 9 nucleotides matching TRBD2. Germline V gene sequence: CDR1 LGHNA, CDR2 YNFKEQ. This CDR3 region has 17 residues. V was clipped by 0 bases and J by 9 bases; unmatched bases: 15. The CDR3 is CASSQESDASGIVGQYF. DNA of the CDR3: TGTGCCAGCAGCCAAGAAAGCGATGCTAGCGGGATCGTGGGGCAGTACTTC.

With respect to this clone: Other DNA sequences in this specimen translate into the identical CDR3. Here the CDR3 DNA reads TGCGCCAGCAGCTTGCCGGGAGGGTACAATGAGCAGTTCTTC. Translated, it gives CASSLPGGYNEQFF. The genes are TRBV5-1 and TRBJ2-1, with 8 bases aligning to TRBD2. The length of the CDR3 is 14 residues. Germline-derived CDR1 and CDR2 are SGHRS and YFSETQ. The V segment lost 1 base and the J segment 4 bases; nucleotides outside the gene matches: 1.